This T cell receptor beta chain is drawn from a study of regulatory T cells in long-lasting Graves disease. Notes on the study in general: The persistent group shared some 2,700 public clonotypes, more than the approximately 1,000 shared by new patients.

On this clonotype itself: Its antigen is as yet unknown.

Specified time point: newly diagnosed GD, antithyroid drugs for less than 3 months. The TCR library was made from RNA extracted from PBMCs. J lost 1 base, V lost 6 bases, and 4 bases had no gene match. The germline gives CDR1 DFQATT, CDR2 SNEGSKA (reference sequence). This CDR3 contains 14 residues. Construction of TCR beta libraries relied on iRepertoire HTBI primers and on Arm-PCR targeting CDR3 regions. TCRdb redid the calling of the multiplex PCR reads with MiXCR, one entry per CDR3 protein. The table lists fewer than 400,000 distinct CDR3 sequences, over 15% of them singletons. J is TRBJ2-2 and V is TRBV20-1; the match to TRBD2 covers 8 bases. The sequencing here drew on peripheral blood mononuclear cells (PBMCs), taken at new diagnosis, from a patient treated with antithyroid drugs. This receptor was obtained from a female donor with Graves disease. CDR3 protein: CSAAREGNTGELFF. CDR3 nucleotide sequence: TGCAGTGCGGCCCGGGAGGGGAACACCGGGGAGCTGTTTTTT.